A single sample gave rise to the 28 T cell receptor beta chains below, sequenced in a study of blood T cell repertoires in COVID-19. TCRdb keeps only in-frame clones here, not all; method: immunoSEQ multiplex PCR. The profile shows some 260,000 clones, roughly 87% of them singletons. Input material: peripheral blood. The receptors were sampled from a woman younger than 45 with acute or convalescent COVID-19.

The rearrangement uses TRBV12-1 and TRBJ2-4; whether TRBD2, the table's D call, matches the DNA was not checked. TRBV12-1 is assigned pseudogene status. The CDR3 totals 16 residues. CDR3 nucleotide sequence: TGTGCCAGCAGCCACATGAATGAGGGAGCCAAAAACATTCAGTACTTC. Encoded protein: CASSHMNEGAKNIQYF.

The chain employs TRBV7-9 and TRBJ2-7; D might be TRBD2 (6 bases). The CDR3 sequence is 14 residues long. Germline V CDR1 and CDR2: SEHNR, FQNEAQ (reference sequence). V shed 5 bases and J shed 2 bases, with 13 bases lying between them. CDR3 bases: TGTGCCAGCAGCCCGACTAGTGTCGCCTACGAGCAGTACTTC. Amino acids: CASSPTSVAYEQYF.

The rearrangement joins TRBV19 to TRBJ2-7, with TRBD2 identical over 13 bases. Looked up from germline, CDR1 is LNHDA and CDR2 is SQIVND (reference sequence). Unmatched junction bases numbered 14, after V lost 11 bases and J lost 4 bases. The CDR3 is 16 residues long. The CDR3 is CAGRTSGSDMLYEQYF. For the CDR3, the DNA is TGTGCCGGGAGGACTAGCGGGAGCGATATGTTGTACGAGCAGTACTTC.

V usage is TRBV29-1 and J usage is TRBJ2-1, with 11 positions matching TRBD2. V gave up 3 bases and J gave up 6 bases; unmatched junction bases: 13. CDR3 size: 17 residues. The V gene's germline CDR1 is SQVTM and CDR2 ANQGSEA. The CDR3 sequence: CSVDHGASGRRSNEQFF. The CDR3 DNA reads TGCAGCGTTGATCATGGGGCTAGCGGGAGGAGGTCCAATGAGCAGTTCTTC.

This clone showed up just once. J is TRBJ1-3 and V is TRBV6-2 or TRBV6-3; no definite D call. The CDR3 length is 14 residues. Germline values: CDR1 MNHEY, CDR2 SVGEGT. Between the trimmed V and J ends, which lost 6 bases and 0 bases, there was a span of 9 bases. CDR3 sequence: CASSIGGSGNTIYF. The CDR3 DNA sequence: TGTGCCAGCAGCATCGGAGGCTCTGGAAACACCATATATTTT.

V is TRBV7-2 and J is TRBJ2-7, with a weak D call TRBD1 (5 bases). Germline CDR1 reads SGHTA; CDR2 reads FQGNSA. Deletions cut 1 base from V and 0 bases from J, with 10 bases between. CDR3 size: 15 residues. The chain's CDR3 is CASSLGQINSYEQYF. For the CDR3, the DNA is TGTGCCAGCAGCTTAGGACAGATAAACTCCTACGAGCAGTACTTC. Full variable domain (remainder filled in from reference TRBV7-2 and TRBJ2-7): GAGVSQSPSNKVTEKGKDVELRCDPISGHTALYWYRQSLGQGLEFLIYFQGNSAPDKSGLPSDRFSAERTGGSVSTLTIQRTQQEDSAVYLCASSLGQINSYEQYFGPGTRLTVT.

V is TRBV18 and J is TRBJ1-2, with D maybe TRBD1 (6 bases). Trimming took off 3 bases at V and 2 bases at J, with 10 bases between the two ends. CDR1 and CDR2 (germline): KGHSH, LQKENI. This CDR3 is built from 14 residues. The chain's CDR3 is CASSPLGQNYGYTF. CDR3 nucleotide sequence: TGTGCCAGCTCACCCCTTGGACAGAACTATGGCTACACCTTC.

The chain carries TRBV6-5 and TRBJ2-7, with D unclear. Germline CDR1 and CDR2: MNHEY and SVGAGI. Trimming stripped 8 bases from V and 2 bases from J, with 13 bases between. The CDR3 length is 13 residues. CDR3 loop: CASDLRGTYEQYF. For the CDR3, the DNA is TGTGCCAGCGATCTGCGCGGAACCTACGAGCAGTACTTC.

CDR3 protein: CASSYRRGSNEKLFF. CDR3 DNA sequence: TGCGCCAGCAGCTACCGACGGGGAAGTAATGAAAAACTGTTTTTT. The chain joins TRBV4-1 to TRBJ1-4; D is ambiguous. Germline CDR1 MGHRA, CDR2 YSYEKL. The CDR3 spans 15 residues. Trimming took off 5 bases at V and 4 bases at J, with 14 bases between the two ends.

The J gene is TRBJ1-5, the V gene TRBV30; weak D call: TRBD1 (6 bases). V dropped 0 bases and J dropped 0 bases, with 15 bases sitting between them. This CDR3 contains 17 residues. The V gene's germline CDR1 is GTSNPN and CDR2 SVGIG (reference sequence). In DNA form, the CDR3 reads TGTGCCTGGAGTGTAACAGGGTGGTCCATTAGCAATCAGCCCCAGCATTTT. It specifies CAWSVTGWSISNQPQHF. Combining the CDR3 with reference TRBV30 and TRBJ1-5 gives the whole variable domain SQTIHQWPATLVQPVGSPLSLECTVEGTSNPNLYWYRQAAGRGLQLLFYSVGIGQISSEVPQNLSASRPQDRQFILSSKKLLLSDSGFYLCAWSVTGWSISNQPQHFGDGTRLSIL.

The V call is TRBV3-1 (or the pseudogene TRBV3-2), the J call TRBJ2-1; 7 positions agree with TRBD1. The CDR3 has 19 amino acids. V shed 2 bases and J 1 base; nucleotides not matched to a gene: 14. The germline gives CDR1 LGHDT, CDR2 YNNKEL (reference sequence). CDR3 bases: TGTGCCAGCAGCCAAAGATTAGGAGACAGGGTTTCGTCCTACAATGAGCAGTTCTTC. Protein product: CASSQRLGDRVSSYNEQFF.

As for this clone: Within the sample, other DNA sequences also encode this same CDR3. The rearrangement links TRBV30 to TRBJ1-1; D might be TRBD1 (6 bases). The CDR3 is 13 residues long. V dropped 0 bases and J dropped 4 bases, with 9 bases sitting between them. Germline assignment: CDR1 GTSNPN and CDR2 SVGIG (reference sequence). CDR3 loop: CAWSVIRGTEAFF. CDR3 in DNA: TGTGCCTGGAGTGTAATCAGGGGCACTGAAGCTTTCTTT.

The rearrangement joins TRBV14 to TRBJ2-1; D call uncertain. Germline CDR1 reads SGHDN; CDR2 reads FVKESK. Trimming left V 3 bases short and J 7 bases short, with 4 bases between. The CDR3 sequence is 11 residues long. The CDR3 sequence is CASSQENEQFF. Here the CDR3 DNA reads TGTGCCAGCAGCCAGGAGAATGAGCAGTTCTTC.

A note on this clone: In the same sample, other DNA sequences code for this CDR3. This chain links TRBV29-1 with TRBJ1-5; no clear D gene. Germline V gene lookup returns CDR1 SQVTM and CDR2 ANQGSEA. Deletions cut 5 bases from V and 2 bases from J, with 7 bases between. The CDR3 spans 12 residues. The CDR3 bases are TGCAGCGTTTCTAACCGCAATCAGCCCCAGCATTTT. Its translation: CSVSNRNQPQHF.

J is TRBJ2-2 and V is TRBV7-9; 11 bases are a match to TRBD2. The V gene's germline CDR1 is SEHNR and CDR2 FQNEAQ (reference sequence). Unmatched junction bases numbered 6, after V lost 3 bases and J lost 0 bases. CDR3 length equals 18 residues. The CDR3 reads CASSFYTSGGTNTGELFF. CDR3 nucleotides: TGTGCCAGCAGCTTTTACACTAGCGGGGGTACGAACACCGGGGAGCTGTTTTTT.

CDR3 loop: CASSPGTGRGYEQYF. DNA of the CDR3: TGTGCCAGCTCACCCGGTACGGGGAGGGGCTACGAGCAGTACTTC. The rearrangement joins TRBV18 to TRBJ2-7, with 7 positions matching TRBD2. CDR3 length: 15 residues. Germline values: CDR1 KGHSH, CDR2 LQKENI. J was trimmed by 3 bases and V by 3 bases; bases with no gene match: 8.

This clone occurred once. The chain combines TRBV13 with TRBJ2-4; D unresolved. CDR3 length: 12 amino acids. The ends were cut back, 5 bases at V and 12 bases at J, with 14 bases in the middle. Germline CDR1 reads PRHDT; CDR2 reads FYEKMQ (reference sequence). The CDR3 loop reads CASSPVRATQYF. CDR3 bases: TGTGCCAGCAGCCCCGTGAGAGCGACTCAGTACTTC. The whole variable domain, filled in from reference TRBV13 and TRBJ2-4, reads AAGVIQSPRHLIKEKRETATLKCYPIPRHDTVYWYQQGPGQDPQFLISFYEKMQSDKGSIPDRFSAQQFSDYHSELNMSSLELGDSALYFCASSPVRATQYFGAGTRLSVL.

This chain uses TRBV7-2 with TRBJ1-3, with D perhaps matching TRBD1 (5 bases). The CDR3 length is 17 residues. Deletions cut 1 base from V and 4 bases from J, with 17 bases between. Germline assignment: CDR1 SGHTA and CDR2 FQGNSA. The CDR3 region is CASSLGPHDSFGNTIYF. In nucleotides, the CDR3 is TGTGCCAGCAGCTTAGGCCCCCACGACAGTTTCGGAAACACCATATATTTT.

V and J are TRBV19 and TRBJ1-4, with TRBD1 matching over 8 bases. Germline V gives CDR1 LNHDA, CDR2 SQIVND (reference sequence). The CDR3 length is 15 residues. V was pared by 4 bases and J by 8 bases, with 9 bases of the junction left unmatched. The CDR3 is CASSTTDRVGEKLFF. The CDR3 DNA sequence: TGTGCCAGTAGTACGACGGACAGGGTTGGCGAAAAACTGTTTTTT.

The CDR3 DNA is TGTGCCAGCAGAAGGACAGGGGCGGCTTCACCCCTCCACTTT. Encoded protein: CASRRTGAASPLHF. The chain combines TRBV5-4 with TRBJ1-6; 9 bases fit TRBD1. The CDR3 extends over 14 amino acids. Per the germline V gene, CDR1 is SGHNT and CDR2 is YYREEE (reference sequence). The trim removed 5 bases at V and 9 bases at J, leaving 6 bases unmatched.

V usage is TRBV30 and J usage is TRBJ2-7, with D possibly being TRBD2 (6 bases). Germline V gene data show CDR1 as GTSNPN and CDR2 as SVGIG (reference sequence). Trimming pared 3 bases from V and 7 bases from J, leaving 16 bases between. The CDR3 is made up of 13 amino acids. CDR3 sequence (DNA): TGTGCCTGGAGCCGGGACTCCAACAGGGAGCAGTACTTC. Translation: CAWSRDSNREQYF.

The chain combines TRBV18 with TRBJ1-3; D gene unclear. CDR3 length: 17 amino acids. Trimming pared 3 bases from V and 4 bases from J, leaving 19 bases between. Germline loops: CDR1 KGHSH, CDR2 LQKENI. Here the CDR3 reads CASSPRPTANTGNTIYF. CDR3 nucleotide sequence: TGTGCCAGCTCACCCCGCCCAACAGCTAACACAGGAAACACCATATATTTT.

The chain joins TRBV19 to TRBJ2-3; D might be TRBD1 (6 bases). CDR3 length equals 16 residues. The V gene lost 0 bases and the J gene lost 3 bases, with 13 bases spanning the gap. Per the germline V gene, CDR1 is LNHDA and CDR2 is SQIVND (reference sequence). CDR3 sequence: CASSIDRGANTDTQYF. CDR3 sequence (DNA): TGTGCCAGTAGTATAGACAGGGGCGCAAATACAGATACGCAGTATTTT.

The chain carries TRBV27 and TRBJ2-6, with no clear D. V was clipped by 4 bases and J by 2 bases, with 9 bases between them. The CDR3 length is 15 residues. The germline V gene encodes CDR1 MNHEY and CDR2 SMNVEV (reference sequence). The CDR3 loop is CASSSQTPGANVLTF. The CDR3, as DNA: TGTGCCAGCAGTTCTCAAACTCCTGGGGCCAACGTCCTGACTTTC.

The chain is built from TRBV19 and TRBJ1-3, with D hard to call. Germline V gives CDR1 LNHDA, CDR2 SQIVND (reference sequence). The CDR3 spans 12 residues. Deletions cut 8 bases from V and 4 bases from J, with 9 bases between. The CDR3 DNA is TGTGCCAGTGCTACCCCCGGAAACACCATATATTTT. Protein product: CASATPGNTIYF. The full variable domain, with the rest looked up from reference TRBV19 and TRBJ1-3, is DGGITQSPKYLFRKEGQNVTLSCEQNLNHDAMYWYRQDPGQGLRLIYYSQIVNDFQKGDIAEGYSVSREKKESFPLTVTSAQKNPTAFYLCASATPGNTIYFGEGSWLTVV.

The chain couples TRBV4-2 to TRBJ2-1; TRBD2 matches 10 bases. The ends lost 1 base at V and 5 bases at J; junction bases unmatched: 8. The CDR3 spans 17 residues. CDR1 LGHNA and CDR2 YNFKEQ come from the germline V gene. Written as DNA, the CDR3 is TGTGCCAGCAGCCAAGGGATCGCTAGCGGGAGACACAATGAGCAGTTCTTC. This codes for CASSQGIASGRHNEQFF.

The chain has TRBV4-2 and TRBJ2-1; 10 nucleotides agree with TRBD2. The CDR3 length is 16 residues. The trim removed 1 base at V and 8 bases at J, leaving 8 bases unmatched. In germline, CDR1 is LGHNA, CDR2 YNFKEQ. The CDR3 nucleotides read TGTGCCAGCAGCCAAGGGTCTAGCGGGAGAATCGATGAGCAGTTCTTC. Encoded protein: CASSQGSSGRIDEQFF.

CDR3 in amino acids: CASSLAGGRETQYF. As DNA, the CDR3 is TGTGCCAGCAGCTTAGCCGGAGGGCGGGAGACCCAGTACTTC. This rearrangement joins TRBV11-3 to TRBJ2-5; weak D call: TRBD2 (6 bases). The CDR3 is 14 amino acids. Germline lookup yields CDR1 SGHNT and CDR2 YENEEA. Trimming cost V 1 base and J 5 bases, with 11 bases left between them.